This T cell receptor beta chain is from a study of T cells in Graves' hyperthyroidism and ophthalmopathy. As for the study in general: Pretreatment peripheral blood was obtained at initial diagnosis.

This CDR3 has 15 amino acids. V was cut by 1 base and J by 7 bases, with 14 bases left in between. The germline CDR1 and CDR2 sequences are MGHRA and YSYEKL. Hyperthyroidism, newly diagnosed and lasting under 2 months, affected patients aged 18 to 65. Diagnoses were established using clinical symptoms, serum thyroxine and TRAb, thyroid ultrasound and orbital computed tomography. The PBMCs were taken from approximately 9 ml of fresh peripheral blood. Using RNA transcripts as the source, TCR beta CDR3 regions were amplified. First-round RT-PCR of the TCR CDR3 relied on the HTBI primer set. MiXCR was run by TCRdb on the multiplex PCR reads, yielding one entry per CDR3 protein. Of hundreds of thousands of distinct CDR3 sequences listed, about 15% are singletons.

The V and J genes are TRBV4-1 and TRBJ1-5, with D unclear. The sample was blood. The receptor was isolated from a woman aged 25 to 45 with Graves' hyperthyroidism. This CDR3 is CASSQGDRERQPQHF. As DNA, the CDR3 is TGCGCCAGCAGCCAAGGGGATAGGGAACGACAGCCCCAGCATTTT.